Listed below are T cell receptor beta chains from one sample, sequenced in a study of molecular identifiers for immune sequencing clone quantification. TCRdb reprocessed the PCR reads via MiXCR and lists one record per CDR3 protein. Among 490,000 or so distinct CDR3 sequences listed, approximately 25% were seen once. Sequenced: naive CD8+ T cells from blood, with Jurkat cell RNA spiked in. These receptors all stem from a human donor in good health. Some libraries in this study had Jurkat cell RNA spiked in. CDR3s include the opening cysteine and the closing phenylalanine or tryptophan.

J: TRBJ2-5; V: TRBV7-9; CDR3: CASSDLNSGPWQETRCF
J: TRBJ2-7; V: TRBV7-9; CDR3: CASSRSLEQYF
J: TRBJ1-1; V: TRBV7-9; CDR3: CASSGVSKENTEAFF
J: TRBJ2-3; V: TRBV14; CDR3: CASSHLVGGPIGTDTQYF
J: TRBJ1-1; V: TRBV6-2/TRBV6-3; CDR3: CASRKATGGDGTEAFF
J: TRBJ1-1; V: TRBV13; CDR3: CASSRGTPAPAFF
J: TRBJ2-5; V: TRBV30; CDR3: CAGTSGQGAETQYF
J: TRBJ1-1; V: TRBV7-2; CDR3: CASRPQGSGEAFF
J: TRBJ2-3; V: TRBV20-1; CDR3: CSARDSAGARWDTQYF
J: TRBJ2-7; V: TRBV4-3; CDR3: CASSQDGGPAYEQYF